This T cell receptor beta chain derives from a study of T cells in Graves' hyperthyroidism and ophthalmopathy. General observations from the study: Most thyroid clonotypes with frequency above 0.001 were detected in blood.

Uncontrolled infection, other autoimmune disease, pregnancy and lactation each barred patients from inclusion. The germline V and J ends were trimmed by 3 bases and 8 bases, with 8 bases remaining between them. The CDR3 runs 13 residues. Germline V lookup: CDR1 MNHEY, CDR2 SMNVEV (reference sequence). TCR beta CDR3 regions were amplified from RNA transcripts. Primed by the HTBI set, a first-round RT-PCR was run on the TCR CDR3. TCRdb called the multiplex PCR reads again in MiXCR, with one record for every CDR3 protein. The table shows around 200,000 distinct CDR3 sequences, with about 17% occurring only once. The sample holds many counts of this clonotype. Its specificity is unknown.

The sequencing sample was made of blood. This sequence was found in a man aged 40-49 years with Graves' hyperthyroidism. The V and J genes are TRBV27 and TRBJ1-6; D not resolved. The CDR3 loop is CASSLGRHSPLHF. The DNA for the CDR3 is TGTGCCAGCAGTTTGGGGAGGCATTCACCCCTCCACTTT.